Here is one T cell receptor (beta chain) with its context. Its antigen is unidentified. This sample stems from a study of post-analysis software for immune sequencing data. In the study overall: Patients had relapsing-remitting, secondary progressive or progressive-relapsing multiple sclerosis; some lacked subtype.

Every TCR beta cDNA library bore unique molecular identifiers. One entry per CDR3 protein, called by TCRdb with MiXCR from the PCR reads. The repertoire includes more than 450,000 distinct CDR3 sequences, 30% to 40% of them detected once, and less than 6% sits in the top ten. Germline V gene data show CDR1 as MNHNY and CDR2 as SVGAGI (reference sequence). Trimming left V 4 bases short and J 2 bases short, with 11 bases between. The CDR3 runs to 14 residues. Whole-study findings and limits: The study found TRBV5-6, TRBV5-1 and TRBV20-1 among about 5 TRBV segments more frequent in patients than controls. Batch-matched samples strongly co-clustered by F measure.

Sequenced input: blood. The genes are TRBV6-6 and TRBJ2-5; D not resolved. The receptor comes from a girl aged 2-17 years with multiple sclerosis. The DNA for the CDR3 is TGTGCCAGCAGTTTCTTCGAGAGGCAAGAGACCCAGTACTTC. Amino acids: CASSFFERQETQYF.